This entry is about one T cell receptor (beta chain). From germline, CDR1 is MDHEN and CDR2 SYDVKM. CDR3 size: 14 residues. J was trimmed by 3 bases and V by 5 bases; bases with no gene match: 5. The authors' processing: Quantification of nucleated cells was approximated via reference gene primer amplification. Method: immunoSEQ multiplex PCR; TCRdb's copy keeps in-frame clones and lacks some. Clonal size and the V and J genes are those of that table, whereas D and trimming came from the DNA. This table holds about 160,000 clones, 80% to 90% found once. This sample was included in a study of blood T cell repertoires in COVID-19. Study-level background: Acute and convalescent COVID-19 specimens originated in the United States, Italy and Spain. The analysed material was cDNA or gDNA that came from T cells, B-cell-depleted T cells, or PBMCs.

This TCR came from a woman between 55 and 75 years old who had recovered from COVID-19. V gene TRBV28 combines with J gene TRBJ1-2; 8 bases are shared with TRBD1. The sequencing input was peripheral blood. As DNA, the CDR3 is TGTGCCAGCAGTATCAGGGGGCCGCACTATGGCTACACCTTC. Its protein is CASSIRGPHYGYTF.